The present entry profiles one TCR beta chain with its context. It has no known antigen specificity. Base qualities were left out, and no much larger clone turns up one base away. V lost 3 bases and J lost 0 bases, and the count of bases not matched to a germline gene is 3. Including cysteine and phenylalanine, the CDR3 has 16 amino acids. The read is trimmed to its CDR3 DNA, 48 bases read in frame from base 1. As encoded in the germline V gene, CDR1 is SGHDN while CDR2 is FVKESK. TCR beta CDR3 regions were amplified from RNA transcripts. The TCR CDR3 was subjected to a first round of RT-PCR using the HTBI primer set and the Qiagen OneStep RT-PCR kit. Libraries were constructed in a second round of multiplex PCR, after which size selection and purification were carried out. Libraries were sequenced paired-end with 100 bp reads on an Illumina HiSeq2000. Processing in the source paper ran as follows. SOAPnuke was used to process the raw data, throwing out any read that contained adapters or uncalled bases, had a mean Phred below 15, or lacked an exact constant-primer or identifier match. COPE v1.2.5 was used to merge the high-quality paired reads, and each unique nucleotide sequence was defined as a clonotype. Clonotypes were aligned to IMGT TRBV, TRBD and TRBJ reference segments using MiTCR v1.1. The analysis was restricted to V-J combinations with a frequency above 0.0001, which together covered about 99% of the repertoires. The TCS score was defined as the ratio of F50 (clonal expansion) to E x V (chaos), calculated using BLOSUM62-based TCRdist between CDR3 peptides within each V-J. Welch's t-statistics and random forest reduced some 510 V-J features to under 15, which were used in a naive Bayes classifier (R e1071). TCRdb reprocessed the public reads (quality trimming at Q25 with fastp, clone calling with MiXCR) and kept in-frame beta chains. Duplicate CDR3 protein sequences are folded into a single record with the most common DNA and genes. These V and J calls originate from TCRdb's pipeline instead of the authors' own analysis. The sample table contains a few hundred thousand distinct CDR3 sequences; only one count was recorded for 15% to 17% of them. The top ten hold 7.5% to 9% of the sample.

The data originate from a study of T cells in Graves' hyperthyroidism and ophthalmopathy (dated by TCRdb to the late 2010s). About the study as a whole: Peripheral blood was collected at initial diagnosis, before any treatment. The paper reports TCR Vbeta CDR3 sequencing of some 140 peripheral blood samples: around 41 ophthalmopathy, under 80 hyperthyroidism and around 17 progressor patients. For training and testing, the 100 or so patients in the discovery cohort were randomly divided in a 7:3 ratio. Prospective prediction of ophthalmopathy was tested in an independent validation cohort consisting of some 19 hyperthyroidism patients and more than 15 patients who later progressed to ophthalmopathy. After blood sampling, hyperthyroidism patients were treated with methimazole at a starting dose of 30 mg daily, and ophthalmopathy patients were treated with high-dose intravenous methylprednisolone. To identify distinguishing TCR V-J signatures, a discovery cohort of some 100 patients was used, comprising 43 with Graves' ophthalmopathy and around 60 with stable Graves' hyperthyroidism. Thyroid tissue and blood T-cell repertoires from about six Graves' hyperthyroidism patients were also compared in the study.

Stable Graves' hyperthyroidism was defined as the absence of progression to ophthalmopathy over 18 months of follow-up. Hyperthyroidism patients were aged 18 to 65 years and newly diagnosed, with disease duration of less than 2 months. The study excluded patients with uncontrolled infections, other autoimmune diseases, pregnancy or lactation. Diagnoses were established on the basis of clinical symptoms, serum thyroxine and TRAb, thyroid ultrasound, and orbital computed tomography. PBMCs were isolated from 7.5 to 10 ml of fresh peripheral blood by Ficoll-Paque density gradient centrifugation. Trizol reagent was used to extract total RNA, and RNA quality was then checked on an Agilent 2100 Bioanalyzer. What the work shows at the level of the full study, not this receptor alone: In validation, progression to ophthalmopathy was predicted by the model with around 71% sensitivity and nearly 75% specificity, a median of about 6 months before onset. Blood samples also contained most of the expanded thyroid clonotypes (frequency above 0.001), which suggests that blood repertoires may reflect thyroid immune responses. Sample size was not statistically predetermined, and investigators were not blinded to group allocation. Ophthalmopathy was separated from stable hyperthyroidism by a 13 V-J signature model, with roughly 88% sensitivity and approximately 81% specificity obtained in cross-validation and 80%/75% obtained in testing.

Sequencing was done on a sample of blood. This clonotype was sampled from a woman under 30 with Graves' hyperthyroidism. The V gene is TRBV14 and the J gene is TRBJ2-2, with 8 bases in between that match TRBD2. The CDR3 has the sequence CASSHISGTNTGELFF. The DNA is as follows: TGTGCCAGCAGCCATATTAGCGGGACGAACACCGGGGAGCTGTTTTTT.